The 8 T cell receptor beta chains below all came from one sample that was sequenced in a study of T cell repertoires in cytomegalovirus infection. TCRdb re-derived calls from the reads in MiXCR, one entry per CDR3 protein. Altogether roughly 280,000 distinct CDR3 sequences are present, 12% to 15% being singletons, with the ten largest covering roughly 8.9%. Material for sequencing was PBMCs. These receptors were collected from a human donor in good health (CMV status not recorded). Some clones in this sample may be carry-over from other donors' samples.

The gene calls are TRBV3-1 and TRBJ2-1; D gene ambiguous. Looked up from germline, CDR1 is LGHDT and CDR2 is YNNKEL (reference sequence). This CDR3 spans 16 amino acids. With 7 bases removed from V and 0 bases from J, the gap between germline ends came to 16 bases. CDR3 loop: CASTVGWLSSYNEQFF. The CDR3 bases are TGTGCCAGCACCGTAGGGTGGTTAAGCTCCTACAATGAGCAGTTCTTC.

Details on this clonotype: This may come from a read error, since a much larger clone is one base off. The chain links TRBV7-8 to TRBJ2-4; possibly TRBD2 for D (7 bases). The CDR3 extends over 14 amino acids. CDR1 and CDR2 from the germline V gene are SGHVS and FQNEAQ. Trimming removed 9 bases at V and 8 bases at J, with 20 bases between. CDR3 protein: CARSPKGGGYIQYF. CDR3 in DNA: TGTGCCAGGAGCCCCAAGGGGGGGGGATACATTCAGTACTTC.

A few counts support this clonotype. This sequence joins TRBV15 and TRBJ2-3, with D perhaps being TRBD1 or TRBD2 (5 bases each). Between the trimmed V and J ends, which lost 6 bases and 0 bases, there was a span of 10 bases. CDR1 is LNHNV, CDR2 YYDKDF, per germline (reference sequence). CDR3 length equals 14 residues. CDR3 sequence reads: CATRGVASTDTQYF. CDR3 DNA sequence: TGTGCCACCAGGGGGGTTGCCAGCACAGATACGCAGTATTTT. Filled out from reference TRBV15 and TRBJ2-3, the complete variable domain reads DAMVIQNPRYQVTQFGKPVTLSCSQTLNHNVMYWYQQKSSQAPKLLFHYYDKDFNNEADTPDNFQSRRPNTSFCFLDIRSPGLGDTAMYLCATRGVASTDTQYFGPGTRLTVL.

This clonotype has a single count. The chain couples TRBV20-1 to TRBJ1-4; 7 bases are a match to TRBD1. Germline-derived CDR1 and CDR2 are DFQATT and SNEGSKA (reference sequence). J gave up 8 bases and V 3 bases, and 6 bases lay outside the gene matches. The CDR3 loop spans 13 amino acids. CDR3 nucleotides: TGCAGTGCTAGGCCGACAGGGCGCGAAAAACTGTTTTTT. Its protein product is CSARPTGREKLFF.

The chain carries TRBV20-1 and TRBJ2-1; D is ambiguous. The CDR3 covers 12 residues. Germline loops: CDR1 DFQATT, CDR2 SNEGSKA (reference sequence). V was pared by 5 bases and J by 6 bases, with 11 bases between. As DNA, the CDR3 is TGCAGTGCTCTTCCGGGCATCAATGAGCAGTTCTTC. This gives the protein CSALPGINEQFF.

This clonotype was detected many times. The V and J genes are TRBV19 and TRBJ1-5; no clear D. V was trimmed by 3 bases and J by 6 bases, leaving 9 bases between them. The CDR3 covers 13 residues. CDR1 and CDR2 (germline): LNHDA, SQIVND (reference sequence). The chain's CDR3 is CASSMEWLQPQHF. The CDR3 nucleotides read TGTGCCAGTAGTATGGAGTGGCTTCAGCCCCAGCATTTT.

The chain carries TRBV5-4 and TRBJ2-7, with TRBD1 as a possible D gene (6 bases). V was trimmed by 0 bases and J by 2 bases, leaving 12 bases between them. In germline, CDR1 is SGHNT, CDR2 YYREEE (reference sequence). This CDR3 spans 15 amino acids. The CDR3 is CASSLAGTTTYEQYF. Written as DNA, the CDR3 is TGTGCCAGCAGCTTGGCAGGGACAACCACCTACGAGCAGTACTTC.

The CDR3 is CASSQVQGSKEKLFF. CDR3 coding DNA: TGTGCCAGCAGCCAAGTCCAGGGGTCAAAGGAAAAACTGTTTTTT. The chain employs TRBV14 and TRBJ1-4, with D possibly being TRBD1 (6 bases). CDR3 length: 15 amino acids. Germline V gene lookup returns CDR1 SGHDN and CDR2 FVKESK. V shed 1 base and J shed 8 bases, with 14 bases lying between them.